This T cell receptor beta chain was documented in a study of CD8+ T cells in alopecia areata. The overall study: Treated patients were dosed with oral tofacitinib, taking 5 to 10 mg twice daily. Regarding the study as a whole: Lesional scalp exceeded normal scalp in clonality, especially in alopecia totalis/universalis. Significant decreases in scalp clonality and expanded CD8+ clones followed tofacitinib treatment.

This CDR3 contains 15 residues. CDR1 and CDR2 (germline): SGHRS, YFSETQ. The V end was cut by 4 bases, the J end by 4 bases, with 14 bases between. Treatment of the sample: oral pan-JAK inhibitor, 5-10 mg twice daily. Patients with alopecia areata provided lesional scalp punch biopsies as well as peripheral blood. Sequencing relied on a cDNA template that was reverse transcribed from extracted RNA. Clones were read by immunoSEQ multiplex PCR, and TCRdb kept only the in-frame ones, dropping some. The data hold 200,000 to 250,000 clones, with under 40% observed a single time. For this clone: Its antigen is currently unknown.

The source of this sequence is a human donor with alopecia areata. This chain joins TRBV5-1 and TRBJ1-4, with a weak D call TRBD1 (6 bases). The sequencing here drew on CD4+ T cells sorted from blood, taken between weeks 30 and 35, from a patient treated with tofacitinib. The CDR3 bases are TGCGCCAGCAGCAAGGACAGTTACGTTAATGAAAAACTGTTTTTT. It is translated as CASSKDSYVNEKLFF.